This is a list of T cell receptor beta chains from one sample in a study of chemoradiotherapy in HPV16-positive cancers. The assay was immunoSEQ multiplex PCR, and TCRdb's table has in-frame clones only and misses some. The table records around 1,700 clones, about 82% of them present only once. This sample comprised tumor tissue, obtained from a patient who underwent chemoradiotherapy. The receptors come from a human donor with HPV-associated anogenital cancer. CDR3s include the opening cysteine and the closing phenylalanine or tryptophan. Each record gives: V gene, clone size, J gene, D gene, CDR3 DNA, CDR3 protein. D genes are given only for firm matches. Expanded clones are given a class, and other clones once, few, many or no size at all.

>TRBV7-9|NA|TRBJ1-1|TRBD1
TGTGCCAGCAGCGAACAGGGGGAAGGGGCTGAAGCTTTCTTT
CASSEQGEGAEAFF
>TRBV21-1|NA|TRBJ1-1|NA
TGTGCCAGCAGCAAAGGACCCTCTCACCCATCCCTGAACACTGAAGCTTTCTTT
CASSKGPSHPSLNTEAFF
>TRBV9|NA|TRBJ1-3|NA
TGTGCCAGCAGCGTAACCGACTCCCAGGGCACCTCGGGAAACACCATATATTTT
CASSVTDSQGTSGNTIYF
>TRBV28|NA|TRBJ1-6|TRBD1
TGTGCCAGCAGGGGGACAGGGGCCGCCCTGGTGGATTCACCCCTCCACTTT
CASRGTGAALVDSPLHF
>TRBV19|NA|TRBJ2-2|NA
TGTGCCAGTAGTCCTCGGCGAAACACCGGGGAGCTGTTTTTT
CASSPRRNTGELFF
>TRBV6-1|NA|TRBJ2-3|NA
TGTGCCAGCAGGCTGGTGGAGCCGGAGGCAGATACGCAGTATTTT
CASRLVEPEADTQYF
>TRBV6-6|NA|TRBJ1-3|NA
TGTGCCAGCAGTTTGGGGCAGGCTGGAAACACCATATATTTT
CASSLGQAGNTIYF
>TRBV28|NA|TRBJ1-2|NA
TGTGCCAGCAGTTTACGGGGGCAGATTGGCTACACCTTC
CASSLRGQIGYTF
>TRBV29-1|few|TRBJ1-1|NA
TGCAGCGTCCAACAGAACACTGAAGCTTTCTTT
CSVQQNTEAFF
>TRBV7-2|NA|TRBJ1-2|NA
TGTGCCAGCAGCTTAGCCCATCCACAGGGAGGGAAAAAGTATGGCTACACCTTC
CASSLAHPQGGKKYGYTF
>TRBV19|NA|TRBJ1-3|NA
TGTGCCAGTAGACCGACAGACTCTGGAAACACCATATATTTT
CASRPTDSGNTIYF
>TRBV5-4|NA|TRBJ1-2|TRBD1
TGTGCCAGCAGCCTCGAACCGGGACAGAGGTCTGATGGCTACACCTTC
CASSLEPGQRSDGYTF
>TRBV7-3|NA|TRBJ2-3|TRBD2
TGTGCCAGCAGCTTAGGGGGACTAGGCAGCGGGGATACGCAGTATTTT
CASSLGGLGSGDTQYF
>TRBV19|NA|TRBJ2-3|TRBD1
TGTGCCAGTAGTATGACAGGGGGAGATACGCAGTATTTT
CASSMTGGDTQYF
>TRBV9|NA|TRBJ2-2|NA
TGTGCCAGCAGCGTAGGGGTTAGCGGAACCAACACCGGGGAGCTGTTTTTT
CASSVGVSGTNTGELFF
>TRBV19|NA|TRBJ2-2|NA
TGTGCCAGTAGTTATCAGTCCCCCAACACCGGGGAGCTGTTTTTT
CASSYQSPNTGELFF
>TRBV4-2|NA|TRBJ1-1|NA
TGTGCCAGCAGCCAATTATCAGGGTTCGGTGAAGCTTTCTTT
CASSQLSGFGEAFF
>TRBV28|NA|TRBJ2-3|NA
TGTGCCAGCAGTCAACGGGGCCCAGATACGCAGTATTTT
CASSQRGPDTQYF
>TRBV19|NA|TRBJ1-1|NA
TGTGCCAGTAGTATCGGGACCACTGAGGCTTTCTTT
CASSIGTTEAFF
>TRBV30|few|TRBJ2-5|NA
TGTGCCTGGTCCCGTAGGGCCCGGGAGACCCAGTACTTC
CAWSRRARETQYF
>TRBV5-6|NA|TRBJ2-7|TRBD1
TGTGCCAGCAGCCGCCCGGGACAGGGTATCGGCGAGCAGTACTTC
CASSRPGQGIGEQYF
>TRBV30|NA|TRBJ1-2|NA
TGTGCCTGGAGTGGTGAGGGGGTCTATGGCTACACCTTC
CAWSGEGVYGYTF
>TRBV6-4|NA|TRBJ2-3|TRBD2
TGTGCCAGCAGCCCACTAGCGGGGGACACAGATACGCAGTATTTT
CASSPLAGDTDTQYF
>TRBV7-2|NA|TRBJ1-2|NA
TGTGCCAGCAGCTTAGATAAGTGGGACGGCATCCGGGGGGGCTACACCTTC
CASSLDKWDGIRGGYTF
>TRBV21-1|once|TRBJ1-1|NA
TGTGCCAGCAGCAAAGTTTCCGGGGACACTGAAGCTTTCTTT
CASSKVSGDTEAFF
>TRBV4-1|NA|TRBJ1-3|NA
TGCGCCAGCAGCCAAGCGGGAGTTGAGGGAAACACCATATATTTT
CASSQAGVEGNTIYF
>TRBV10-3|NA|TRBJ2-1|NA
TGTGCCATCAGTGAGTCTCGAGGGGAACGGGATGAGCAGTTCTTC
CAISESRGERDEQFF
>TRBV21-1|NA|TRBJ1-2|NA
TGTGCCAGCAGCGGGGGGACGAGGTATGGCTACACCTTC
CASSGGTRYGYTF
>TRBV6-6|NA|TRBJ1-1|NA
TGTGCCAGCAGTTACTCTGAAGGGGGCACTGAAGCTTTCTTT
CASSYSEGGTEAFF
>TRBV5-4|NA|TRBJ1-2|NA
TGTGCCAGCAGCTTGGACTTCGGGGACTACACCTTC
CASSLDFGDYTF
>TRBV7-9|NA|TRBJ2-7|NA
TGTGCCAGCAGCAACAGGGCCTACGAGCAGTACTTC
CASSNRAYEQYF
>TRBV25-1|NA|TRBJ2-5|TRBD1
TGTGCCAGCAGGCACAGGGGGCGGGAGACCCAGTACTTC
CASRHRGRETQYF
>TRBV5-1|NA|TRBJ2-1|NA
TGCGCCAGCTCTCCCCACGGGGATGAGCAGTTCTTC
CASSPHGDEQFF
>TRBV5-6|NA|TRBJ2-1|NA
TGTGCCAGCAGCTTCCCCAGCGGCGGGAATGAGCAGTTCTTC
CASSFPSGGNEQFF
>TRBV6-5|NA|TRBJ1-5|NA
TGTGCCAGCAGGAGGGATCAGCCCCAGCATTTT
CASRRDQPQHF
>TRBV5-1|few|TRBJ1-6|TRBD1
TGCGCCAGCAGCCTGCAACAGGGGGGAAATTCACCCCTCCACTTT
CASSLQQGGNSPLHF
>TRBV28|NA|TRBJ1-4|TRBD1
TGTGCCAGCAGTTTCCCTCCCGGGACAGGGGATGAAAAACTGTTTTTT
CASSFPPGTGDEKLFF
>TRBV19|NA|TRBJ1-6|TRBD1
TGTGCCAGCAGGGGGGGACAGGACTCCCCCGGGATTAATTCACCCCTCCACTTT
CASRGGQDSPGINSPLHF
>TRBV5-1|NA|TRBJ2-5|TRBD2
TGCGCCAGCAGCTTCGGGCTAGCGGGGGTGGGAGAGACCCAGTACTTC
CASSFGLAGVGETQYF
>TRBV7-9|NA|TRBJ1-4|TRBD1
TGTGCCAGCAGCTCAGGGACAGGGAGAGAAAAACTGTTTTTT
CASSSGTGREKLFF
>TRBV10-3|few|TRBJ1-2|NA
TGTGCCATCAGTGAATGGGGCAGTGATGGCTACACCTTC
CAISEWGSDGYTF
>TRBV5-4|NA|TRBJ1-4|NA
TGTGCCAGCAGCTTGGAGCGGGGAGAAAAACTGTTTTTT
CASSLERGEKLFF
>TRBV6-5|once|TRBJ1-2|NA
TGTGCCAGCAGTCCTACTTGGACAGTAAAAGATGGCTACACCTTC
CASSPTWTVKDGYTF
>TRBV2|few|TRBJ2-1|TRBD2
TGTGCCAGCAGTCCCCGACTAGCGGGGTCCCACAATGAGCAGTTCTTC
CASSPRLAGSHNEQFF
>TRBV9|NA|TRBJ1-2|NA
TGTGCCAGCAGCGTAACGAACAGCTATGGCTACACCTTC
CASSVTNSYGYTF
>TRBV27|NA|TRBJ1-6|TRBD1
TGTGCCAGCAGTTTTAACAGGGGGGACTCACCCCTCCACTTT
CASSFNRGDSPLHF
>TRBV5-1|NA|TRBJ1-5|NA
TGCGCCAGCAGCTTAGGAGGGGCGAGCAATCAGCCCCAGCATTTT
CASSLGGASNQPQHF